This T cell receptor beta chain originates from a study of T cells in Graves' hyperthyroidism and ophthalmopathy. On the study more broadly: Peripheral blood sampling occurred at initial diagnosis, before any treatment.

Patients counted as stable if ophthalmopathy did not develop within 18 months. Germline V gene sequence: CDR1 SGHAT, CDR2 FQNNGV. Trimming took 5 bases from V and 2 from J, leaving 17 bases between them. The CDR3 covers 16 residues. This clonotype was recorded at least ten times. The source material, RNA transcripts, was used to amplify TCR beta CDR3 regions. During a first-round RT-PCR of the TCR CDR3, the HTBI primer set was used. MiXCR was run by TCRdb on the multiplex PCR reads, yielding one entry per CDR3 protein. Here the sample spans a few hundred thousand distinct CDR3 sequences, about 15% being singletons.

The sample was blood. The chain combines TRBV11-2 with TRBJ2-3, with D possibly matching TRBD2 (6 bases). The receptor comes from a woman aged 40 to 50 with Graves' hyperthyroidism. CDR3 residues: CASSHGLPEYTDTQYF. Written as DNA, the CDR3 is TGTGCCAGCAGCCACGGACTACCAGAGTACACAGATACGCAGTATTTT.